This T cell receptor beta chain was sequenced during a study of CD8 T cells in ankylosing spondylitis. Losses at the gene ends were 3 bases for V and 0 bases for J; bases not matched to a gene: 3. This CDR3 is built from 18 residues. In this sample, this clonotype turned up many times. TCRdb reanalysed the 5' RACE reads using MiXCR and keeps one entry per CDR3 protein. Here the sample spans about 240,000 distinct CDR3 sequences, 8.6% being singletons. The sequence was collected from a male donor with ankylosing spondylitis or in good health (not recorded which). V usage is TRBV12-3 or TRBV12-4 and J usage is TRBJ2-2; 14 bases are shared with TRBD2. The specimen was blood, either unsorted or a sorted T cell fraction (not recorded which). CDR3 sequence reads: CASSFAGLAGANTGELFF. The DNA of the CDR3 is TGTGCCAGCAGTTTCGCGGGACTAGCGGGAGCGAACACCGGGGAGCTGTTTTTT.